Below are 27 T cell receptor beta chains sequenced from a single sample in a study of cytomegalovirus exposure and HLA in healthy donors. PCR used 60 Vbeta primers and 13 Jbeta primers. The assay was immunoSEQ multiplex PCR, and TCRdb's table has in-frame clones only and misses some. The sample gives 170,000 or so clones, about 78% of which show up once; 5.7% is in the top ten. What was sequenced was PBMCs. These receptors were taken from a man aged 40-49 years in good health and CMV-seronegative.

The rearrangement links TRBV6-5 to TRBJ1-5; D is possibly TRBD1 (6 bases). The V and J ends lost 2 bases and 3 bases respectively, with 8 bases between them. The germline V gene has CDR1 MNHEY and CDR2 SVGAGI. The CDR3 runs 14 residues. CDR3 sequence: CASSYQGPNQPQHF. CDR3 sequence (DNA): TGTGCCAGCAGTTACCAGGGGCCCAATCAGCCCCAGCATTTT.

This sequence joins TRBV30 and TRBJ1-2, with 7 bases matching TRBD1. The CDR3 consists of 14 residues. Germline V lookup: CDR1 GTSNPN, CDR2 SVGIG (reference sequence). With 1 base clipped from V and 5 bases from J, the junction kept 7 bases outside the gene matches. CDR3 sequence: CAWSGGRQGYGYTF. In DNA form, the CDR3 reads TGTGCCTGGAGTGGGGGACGACAGGGTTATGGCTACACCTTC.

This clone came up once. The rearrangement uses TRBV10-3 and TRBJ1-5, with TRBD1 matching 9 bases. Germline V CDR1 and CDR2: ENHRY, SYGVKD. J lost 8 bases, V lost 10 bases, and 6 bases had no gene match. This CDR3 region has 12 residues. As DNA, the CDR3 is TGTGCCACCCGGACAGGGGTCGAGCCCCAGCATTTT. Protein sequence: CATRTGVEPQHF.

A single count supports this clone. The rearrangement joins TRBV5-1 to TRBJ1-1, with 7 bases identical to TRBD1. The junction had 5 bases not matched to a gene; V was cut back by 4 bases and J by 5 bases. The length of the CDR3 is 13 residues. The V gene's germline CDR1 is SGHRS and CDR2 YFSETQ. The CDR3 loop reads CASSEGGRTEAFF. CDR3 coding DNA: TGCGCCAGCAGCGAAGGGGGCAGGACTGAAGCTTTCTTT.

The J gene is TRBJ1-2, the V gene TRBV6-1; tentative D call: TRBD1 (6 bases). Trimming removed 3 bases from V and 4 bases from J, with 15 bases in between. This CDR3 spans 15 amino acids. Per germline, CDR1 MNHNS and CDR2 SASEGT. DNA for the CDR3: TGTGCCAGCAGTGAGGGCCTAGGGACACTCTATGGCTACACCTTC. As protein: CASSEGLGTLYGYTF.

The rearrangement links TRBV5-1 to TRBJ2-2, with D perhaps TRBD2 (6 bases). This CDR3 is built from 14 residues. Per germline, CDR1 SGHRS and CDR2 YFSETQ. V lost 3 bases, J lost 3 bases, and 9 bases lay in between. The CDR3 DNA sequence: TGCGCCAGCAGCTCTAGCGTGTACACCGGGGAGCTGTTTTTT. Translation gives CASSSSVYTGELFF.

This sequence joins TRBV10-3 and TRBJ2-7; 10 bases are a match to TRBD1. With V trimmed by 3 bases and J by 4 bases, 6 bases remained unmatched. The length of the CDR3 is 15 residues. The V gene's germline CDR1 is ENHRY and CDR2 SYGVKD. The CDR3 protein is CAISDQTGGSYEQYF. The CDR3 DNA reads TGTGCCATCAGTGACCAGACAGGGGGCTCTTACGAGCAGTACTTC.

This chain connects TRBV9 to TRBJ2-1; TRBD1 might be the D (6 bases). The V end was cut by 5 bases, the J end by 5 bases, with 11 bases between. Germline CDR1 and CDR2: SGDLS and YYNGEE. CDR3 length: 13 amino acids. The CDR3 DNA follows: TGTGCCAGCAGTCCGGGACACAACAATGAGCAGTTCTTC. Its translation: CASSPGHNNEQFF.

This clone was detected only once. The rearrangement links TRBV16 to TRBJ2-7; TRBD2 aligns across 7 bases. The V and J ends lost 4 bases and 5 bases, in that order; junction bases with no gene match: 11. Germline-derived CDR1 and CDR2 are KGHSY and FQNENV. CDR3 length equals 15 residues. CDR3 region: CASSREGRTLHEQYF. The CDR3 nucleotides read TGTGCCAGCAGCCGGGAGGGAAGAACTCTCCACGAGCAGTACTTC.

This sequence joins TRBV11-3 and TRBJ2-7, with 7 bases matching TRBD1. The CDR3 extends over 15 amino acids. Unmatched junction bases numbered 7, after V lost 5 bases and J lost 0 bases. CDR1 is SGHNT, CDR2 YENEEA, per germline. The DNA for the CDR3 is TGTGCCAGCAGCCGGCGGACAGGTAGCTCCTACGAGCAGTACTTC. It specifies CASSRRTGSSYEQYF.

This clone occurred a few times. The chain employs TRBV6-1 and TRBJ2-5; the D is unclear. The CDR3 sequence is 12 residues long. Germline V gene data show CDR1 as MNHNS and CDR2 as SASEGT. Trimming shortened V by 1 base and J by 7 bases, and 7 bases separated the two germline ends. The CDR3 coding sequence is TGTGCCAGCAGTGAAGACAGCCTGACCCAGTACTTC. Protein product: CASSEDSLTQYF.

The V gene is TRBV6-1, the J gene TRBJ2-1, with a tentative D call TRBD2 (6 bases). There are 14 residues in the CDR3. V was cut by 6 bases and J by 2 bases, with 11 bases left in between. CDR1 MNHNS and CDR2 SASEGT come from the germline V gene. The CDR3 protein is CASRIREAYNEQFF. The DNA for the CDR3 is TGTGCCAGCAGGATAAGGGAGGCCTACAATGAGCAGTTCTTC.

This clone was recorded once. The chain links TRBV11-3 to TRBJ2-1; D not resolved. V was cut by 4 bases and J by 5 bases, with 12 bases left in between. This CDR3 comprises 14 residues. Germline assignment: CDR1 SGHNT and CDR2 YENEEA. CDR3 in amino acids: CASSSILKNNEQFF. In DNA form, the CDR3 reads TGTGCCAGCAGCTCTATTTTAAAGAACAATGAGCAGTTCTTC.

The rearrangement uses TRBV20-1 and TRBJ2-5; D remains ambiguous. Trimming removed 5 bases from V and 3 bases from J, with 7 bases in between. This CDR3 contains 11 residues. Germline V gene data show CDR1 as DFQATT and CDR2 as SNEGSKA (reference sequence). CDR3 nucleotides: TGCAGTGCTCGACTGGAAGAGACCCAGTACTTC. Amino acids: CSARLEETQYF.

The chain combines TRBV29-1 with TRBJ1-2; D not resolved. Germline V gene data show CDR1 as SQVTM and CDR2 as ANQGSEA. Trimming removed 3 bases from V and 3 bases from J, with 11 bases in between. This CDR3 spans 13 amino acids. The CDR3 bases are TGCAGCGTTGATCGGGTGGAGGACTATGGCTACACCTTC. Translating it yields CSVDRVEDYGYTF.

V is TRBV5-6 and J is TRBJ2-6; D perhaps matches TRBD2 (6 bases). The V gene lost 4 bases and the J gene lost 4 bases, with 15 bases spanning the gap. The length of the CDR3 is 16 residues. The germline gives CDR1 SGHDT, CDR2 YYEEEE. The CDR3 is CASSPDGRRGANVLTF. In nucleotides, the CDR3 is TGTGCCAGCAGCCCGGACGGGAGACGGGGGGCCAACGTCCTGACTTTC.

V is TRBV5-1 and J is TRBJ1-4; D not certain. Germline-derived CDR1 and CDR2 are SGHRS and YFSETQ. V lost 3 bases, J lost 2 bases, and 11 bases lay in between. This CDR3 has 15 residues. The CDR3 here is CASSSNTGTNEKLFF. The CDR3, as DNA: TGCGCCAGCAGCTCAAATACGGGGACTAATGAAAAACTGTTTTTT.

The V call is TRBV9, the J call TRBJ2-7, with 7 bases matching TRBD2. Looked up from germline, CDR1 is SGDLS and CDR2 is YYNGEE. CDR3 length: 14 residues. V lost 3 bases, J lost 1 base, and 4 bases stayed unmatched. The CDR3: CASSERDGSYEQYF. The DNA for the CDR3 is TGTGCCAGCAGCGAGCGGGACGGATCCTACGAGCAGTACTTC.

CDR3 sequence (DNA): TGTGCCATCAGTGAGGGGGCGGGACCTCTGAATGAGCAGTTCTTC. Its translation: CAISEGAGPLNEQFF. The V call is TRBV10-3, the J call TRBJ2-1; maybe TRBD2 (6 bases). This CDR3 is 15 amino acids long. The V end lost 2 bases, the J end lost 7 bases, and 15 bases lay between the germline ends. CDR1 ENHRY and CDR2 SYGVKD come from the germline V gene.

The J gene is TRBJ1-6, the V gene TRBV19; 7 nucleotides line up with TRBD1. V trimming: 6 bases; J trimming: 7 bases; junction bases outside the gene matches: 9. The germline V gene encodes CDR1 LNHDA and CDR2 SQIVND (reference sequence). CDR3 length equals 15 residues. CDR3 amino acids: CASRLTGYVNSPLHF. CDR3 DNA: TGTGCCAGTAGACTGACAGGGTATGTGAATTCACCCCTCCACTTT. Looking up the rest from reference TRBV19 and TRBJ1-6 gives the full variable domain: DGGITQSPKYLFRKEGQNVTLSCEQNLNHDAMYWYRQDPGQGLRLIYYSQIVNDFQKGDIAEGYSVSREKKESFPLTVTSAQKNPTAFYLCASRLTGYVNSPLHFGNGTRLTVT.

This clone was observed once. The V and J genes are TRBV29-1 and TRBJ2-7, with TRBD1 identical over 8 bases. V dropped 4 bases and J dropped 2; count of bases not matched to a gene: 7. This CDR3 spans 14 amino acids. CDR1 is SQVTM, CDR2 ANQGSEA, per germline. The DNA for the CDR3 is TGCAGCGTTGTAGATTCCAGGGGGCCCTACGAGCAGTACTTC. Amino acids: CSVVDSRGPYEQYF.

The chain employs TRBV4-3 and TRBJ1-3, with 9 nucleotides matching TRBD1. Germline CDR1 is LGHNA and CDR2 is YSLEER. The CDR3 loop spans 16 amino acids. Trimming removed 2 bases from V and 3 bases from J; junction bases left unmatched: 5. The CDR3 protein is CASSQTGGEGGNTIYF. CDR3 bases: TGCGCCAGCAGCCAAACAGGGGGCGAGGGTGGAAACACCATATATTTT.

Remarks on this clone: Compared with germline, one end of the junction differs, possibly owing to a read error. This chain uses TRBV29-1 with TRBJ2-5; TRBD1 is a possible D gene (6 bases). The CDR3 sequence is 17 residues long. Looked up from germline, CDR1 is SQVTM and CDR2 is ANQGSEA. Written as DNA, the CDR3 is TGCAGCGTTGAAGAGGGGACAAGGAGGCTGATACAAGGGACCCAGTACTTC. This sequence encodes CSVEEGTRRLIQGTQYF.

This chain links TRBV4-1 with TRBJ2-1; no reliable D call. The germline V gene encodes CDR1 MGHRA and CDR2 YSYEKL. The CDR3 contains 13 residues. Trimming shortened V by 0 bases and J by 10 bases, and 10 bases separated the two germline ends. The CDR3 loop reads CASSQDMELEQFF. As DNA, the CDR3 is TGCGCCAGCAGCCAAGATATGGAGTTAGAGCAGTTCTTC.

V gene TRBV5-1 combines with J gene TRBJ2-5, with 8 bases that match TRBD2. The better agreement between TRBJ2-7 and the DNA end casts doubt on the J call. CDR3 length equals 13 residues. The germline V gene encodes CDR1 SGHRS and CDR2 YFSETQ. The CDR3 DNA follows: TGCGCCAGCAGCGTGGGACTAGGACACGAGCAGTACTTC. Protein sequence: CASSVGLGHEQYF.

For the CDR3, the DNA is TGTGCCATCAGTGTACGGTACCCCACAGATACGCAGTATTTT. Translated, it gives CAISVRYPTDTQYF. V usage is TRBV10-3 and J usage is TRBJ2-3, with D hard to call. Trimming removed 4 bases from V and 2 bases from J, with 10 bases in between. This CDR3 has 14 residues. The germline CDR1 and CDR2 sequences are ENHRY and SYGVKD.

The rearrangement uses TRBV5-4 and TRBJ2-7, with 7 positions matching TRBD1. Germline CDR1 is SGHNT and CDR2 is YYREEE (reference sequence). With 2 bases clipped from V and 0 bases from J, the junction kept 8 bases outside the gene matches. The CDR3 sequence is 16 residues long. Written as DNA, the CDR3 is TGTGCCAGCAGCTTCTACGACAGGGCCAGCTCCTACGAGCAGTACTTC. This encodes CASSFYDRASSYEQYF.